These T cell receptor beta chains were read from a single sample in a study of T-cell reconstitution after alpha-beta-depleted transplantation in children. A single record per CDR3 protein comes from TCRdb applying MiXCR to the PCR reads. This sample has some 110,000 distinct CDR3 sequences, with 10% found just once. The material sequenced was PBMCs, taken before TCRalphabeta/CD19-depleted stem cell transplant. These receptors were taken from a boy under 10 years old with acute lymphoblastic leukemia, due to receive a stem cell transplant. Each CDR3 is given with its conserved first and last residue. The D gene is left open where the match is weak. Size is stated for part of the rows, as once, few or many counts, or as a class when the clone is expanded.

CDR3: CSVARDRACGEQFF
DNA: TGCAGCGTTGCTCGGGACAGGGCATGTGGTGAGCAGTTCTTC
size: -
J: TRBJ2-1
D: TRBD1
V: TRBV29-1

CDR3: CASSSRDRGLSGRNNEQFF
DNA: TGTGCCAGCAGCTCCCGGGACAGGGGCTTAAGCGGGAGGAACAATGAGCAGTTCTTC
size: -
J: TRBJ2-1
D: -
V: TRBV2

CDR3: CASSSGLHCGELFF
DNA: TGTGCCAGCAGCTCCGGGCTCCACTGCGGGGAGCTGTTTTTT
size: -
J: TRBJ2-2
D: -
V: TRBV7-1

CDR3: CSARTTSGGGSSTDTQYF
DNA: TGCAGTGCTAGAACGACTAGCGGGGGAGGGTCCTCCACAGATACGCAGTATTTT
size: few
J: TRBJ2-3
D: TRBD2
V: TRBV20-1

CDR3: CASRKELASTDTQYF
DNA: TGCGCCAGCAGAAAGGAACTAGCGAGTACAGATACGCAGTATTTT
size: many
J: TRBJ2-3
D: TRBD2
V: TRBV5-1

CDR3: CASSWGLAVMERETQYF
DNA: TGCGCCAGCAGCTGGGGACTAGCGGTGATGGAGAGAGAGACCCAGTACTTC
size: -
J: TRBJ2-5
D: TRBD2
V: TRBV5-1

CDR3: CSARGRSVPRIAGSGYEQYF
DNA: TGCAGTGCTAGAGGGCGGTCTGTACCACGAATAGCGGGATCGGGGTACGAGCAGTACTTC
size: -
J: TRBJ2-7
D: TRBD2
V: TRBV20-1

CDR3: CASRITGTSGHNEQFF
DNA: TGTGCCAGTAGAATCACCGGGACTAGCGGCCACAATGAGCAGTTCTTC
size: -
J: TRBJ2-1
D: TRBD2
V: TRBV19

CDR3: CASSFFTEEVAPYGYTF
DNA: TGTGCCAGCAGTTTCTTTACTGAGGAGGTGGCTCCCTATGGCTACACCTTC
size: -
J: TRBJ1-2
D: -
V: TRBV28

CDR3: CSAPTRPDTQYF
DNA: TGCAGTGCGCCGACTAGACCAGATACGCAGTATTTT
size: -
J: TRBJ2-3
D: -
V: TRBV20-1